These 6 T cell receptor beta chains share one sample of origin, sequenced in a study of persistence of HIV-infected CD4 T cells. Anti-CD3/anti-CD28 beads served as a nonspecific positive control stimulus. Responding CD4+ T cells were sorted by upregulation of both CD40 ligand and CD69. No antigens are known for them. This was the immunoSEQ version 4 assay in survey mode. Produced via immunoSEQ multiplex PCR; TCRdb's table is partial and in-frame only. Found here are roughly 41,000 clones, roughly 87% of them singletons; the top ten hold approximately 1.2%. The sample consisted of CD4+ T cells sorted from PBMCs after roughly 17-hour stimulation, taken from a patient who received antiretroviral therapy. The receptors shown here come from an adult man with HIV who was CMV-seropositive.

The CDR3 DNA is TGTGCCAGCAGCCAAGATACAGGGGGAAATGAAAAACTGTTTTTT. Translation: CASSQDTGGNEKLFF. The genes are TRBV3-1 (or the pseudogene TRBV3-2) and TRBJ1-4, with 8 bases fitting TRBD1. This CDR3 spans 15 amino acids. The germline CDR1 and CDR2 sequences are LGHDT and YNNKEL (reference sequence). Trimming cost V 0 bases and J 5 bases; bases outside gene matches: 2.

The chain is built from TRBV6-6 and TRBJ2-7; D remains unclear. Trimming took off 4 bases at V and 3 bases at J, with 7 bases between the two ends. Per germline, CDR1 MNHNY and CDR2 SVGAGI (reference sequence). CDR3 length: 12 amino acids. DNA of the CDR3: TGTGCCAGCAGTTCAGACCTCTACGAGCAGTACTTC. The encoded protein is CASSSDLYEQYF.

Here the CDR3 DNA reads TGTGCCAGCAGCTTGGTTGCGACAGGGGACGAGCAGTACTTC. Its translation is CASSLVATGDEQYF. The gene calls are TRBV5-4 and TRBJ2-7, with 8 nucleotides matching TRBD1. The CDR3 has 14 residues. In germline, CDR1 is SGHNT, CDR2 YYREEE (reference sequence). J lost 5 bases, V lost 0 bases, and 4 bases had no gene match.

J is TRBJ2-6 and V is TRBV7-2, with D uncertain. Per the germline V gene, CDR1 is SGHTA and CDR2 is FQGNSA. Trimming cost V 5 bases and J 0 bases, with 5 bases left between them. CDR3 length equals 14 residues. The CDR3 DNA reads TGTGCCAGCAGCCTTCCCTCTGGGGCCAACGTCCTGACTTTC. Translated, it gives CASSLPSGANVLTF.

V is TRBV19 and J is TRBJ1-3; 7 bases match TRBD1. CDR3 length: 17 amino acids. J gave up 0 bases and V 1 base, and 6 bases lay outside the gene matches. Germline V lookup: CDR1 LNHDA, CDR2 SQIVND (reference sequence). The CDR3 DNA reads TGTGCCAGTAGTATAGGGGGACAGCCGAGCTCTGGAAACACCATATATTTT. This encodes CASSIGGQPSSGNTIYF. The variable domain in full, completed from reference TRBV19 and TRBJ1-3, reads DGGITQSPKYLFRKEGQNVTLSCEQNLNHDAMYWYRQDPGQGLRLIYYSQIVNDFQKGDIAEGYSVSREKKESFPLTVTSAQKNPTAFYLCASSIGGQPSSGNTIYFGEGSWLTVV.

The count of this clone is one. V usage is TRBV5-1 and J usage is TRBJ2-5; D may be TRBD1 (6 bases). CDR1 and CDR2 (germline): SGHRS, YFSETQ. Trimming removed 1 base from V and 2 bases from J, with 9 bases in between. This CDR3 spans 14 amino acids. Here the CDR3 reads CASSLKGGQETQYF. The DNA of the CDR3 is TGCGCCAGCAGCTTGAAAGGGGGACAAGAGACCCAGTACTTC.